A selection of T cell receptor beta chains follows, all from one sample in a study of blood T cell repertoires in COVID-19. Clones were sequenced by immunoSEQ multiplex PCR, and TCRdb holds only the in-frame ones, with some missing. The repertoire holds 100,000 to 150,000 clones, with around 85% as singletons. Sequencing was performed on peripheral blood. These receptors all stem from a woman aged 50 to 60 with acute or convalescent COVID-19. CDR3s include the opening cysteine and the closing phenylalanine or tryptophan. A D gene is named only where the DNA matches it firmly. The size field is filled for only some rows; it gives once, few, many or a size class.

j_call: TRBJ1-4; v_call: TRBV2; clone_size: .; d_call: .; cdr3_aa: CASTRLGTNEKLFF; cdr3_nt: TGTGCCAGCACCCGACTCGGAACTAATGAAAAACTGTTTTTT
j_call: TRBJ1-3; v_call: TRBV19; clone_size: once; d_call: TRBD1; cdr3_aa: CASSMTGGTGNTIYF; cdr3_nt: TGTGCCAGTAGTATGACAGGGGGAACTGGAAACACCATATATTTT
j_call: TRBJ1-1; v_call: TRBV5-1; clone_size: .; d_call: TRBD1; cdr3_aa: CASSLFLSGTGVANTEAFF; cdr3_nt: TGCGCCAGCAGCTTGTTTCTAAGCGGGACAGGGGTGGCGAACACTGAAGCTTTCTTT
j_call: TRBJ2-7; v_call: TRBV30; clone_size: .; d_call: .; cdr3_aa: CAWSAYHGKQIYEQYF; cdr3_nt: TGTGCCTGGAGTGCCTACCACGGAAAACAGATCTACGAGCAGTACTTC
j_call: TRBJ1-1; v_call: TRBV20-1; clone_size: .; d_call: .; cdr3_aa: CSASLQGTEAFF; cdr3_nt: TGCAGTGCTAGTTTACAGGGCACTGAAGCTTTCTTT
j_call: TRBJ2-1; v_call: TRBV12-5; clone_size: few; d_call: TRBD1; cdr3_aa: CASGSDRGTYNEQFF; cdr3_nt: TGTGCTAGTGGTTCGGACAGGGGAACCTACAATGAGCAGTTCTTC
j_call: TRBJ2-7; v_call: TRBV9; clone_size: .; d_call: TRBD2; cdr3_aa: CASSQKGWEGEQYF; cdr3_nt: TGTGCCAGCAGCCAGAAGGGCTGGGAGGGCGAGCAGTACTTC
j_call: TRBJ1-4; v_call: TRBV10-3; clone_size: .; d_call: .; cdr3_aa: CAISPTNEKLFF; cdr3_nt: TGTGCCATAAGCCCTACTAATGAAAAACTGTTTTTT
j_call: TRBJ2-1; v_call: TRBV19; clone_size: few; d_call: .; cdr3_aa: CASSERPGLPQFF; cdr3_nt: TGTGCCAGTAGCGAGAGACCGGGACTCCCCCAGTTCTTC
j_call: TRBJ2-3; v_call: TRBV7-2; clone_size: .; d_call: TRBD1; cdr3_aa: CASSFDRGSTDTQYF; cdr3_nt: TGTGCCAGCAGCTTTGACAGGGGTTCCACAGATACGCAGTATTTT
j_call: TRBJ1-4; v_call: TRBV5-6; clone_size: .; d_call: .; cdr3_aa: CASSLGGNEKLFF; cdr3_nt: TGTGCCAGCAGCTTAGGGGGTAATGAAAAACTGTTTTTT
j_call: TRBJ2-7; v_call: TRBV5-4; clone_size: .; d_call: TRBD1; cdr3_aa: CASSRGHYEQYF; cdr3_nt: TGTGCCAGCAGCAGGGGGCATTACGAGCAGTACTTC
j_call: TRBJ1-1; v_call: TRBV12-3/TRBV12-4; clone_size: .; d_call: TRBD1; cdr3_aa: CASRLGQNEAFF; cdr3_nt: TGTGCCAGCAGATTGGGACAGAATGAAGCTTTCTTT
j_call: TRBJ1-4; v_call: TRBV12-3/TRBV12-4; clone_size: once; d_call: TRBD1; cdr3_aa: CASSFGQGGKLFF; cdr3_nt: TGTGCCAGCAGTTTTGGACAGGGAGGAAAACTGTTTTTT
j_call: TRBJ1-2; v_call: TRBV29-1; clone_size: .; d_call: .; cdr3_aa: CSDDSGINVYTF; cdr3_nt: TGCAGCGACGACTCAGGGATTAATGTCTACACCTTC
j_call: TRBJ1-1; v_call: TRBV27; clone_size: once; d_call: .; cdr3_aa: CATLPTSGRAYTEAFF; cdr3_nt: TGTGCCACCCTGCCCACCTCGGGCAGGGCTTACACTGAAGCTTTCTTT
j_call: TRBJ2-7; v_call: TRBV6-5; clone_size: few; d_call: .; cdr3_aa: CASSRQGTTSYEQYF; cdr3_nt: TGTGCCAGCAGCAGACAGGGGACTACCTCCTACGAGCAGTACTTC
j_call: TRBJ1-4; v_call: TRBV20-1; clone_size: .; d_call: .; cdr3_aa: CSALDEKLFF; cdr3_nt: TGCAGTGCTCTCGATGAAAAACTGTTTTTT
j_call: TRBJ1-2; v_call: TRBV18; clone_size: .; d_call: .; cdr3_aa: CASSPSSGNFNYGYTF; cdr3_nt: TGTGCCAGCTCACCATCATCGGGGAACTTTAACTATGGCTACACCTTC
j_call: TRBJ1-3; v_call: TRBV2; clone_size: .; d_call: .; cdr3_aa: CASSALSGNTIYF; cdr3_nt: TGTGCCAGCAGTGCTTTGTCTGGAAACACCATATATTTT
j_call: TRBJ2-1; v_call: TRBV5-1; clone_size: .; d_call: TRBD2; cdr3_aa: CASSFRTSGGSTYNEQFF; cdr3_nt: TGCGCCAGCAGCTTTCGGACTAGCGGGGGTTCGACCTACAATGAGCAGTTCTTC
j_call: TRBJ1-2; v_call: TRBV12-3/TRBV12-4; clone_size: .; d_call: .; cdr3_aa: CASSLSTGYGYTF; cdr3_nt: TGTGCCAGCAGTCTGTCAACAGGGTATGGCTACACCTTC
j_call: TRBJ1-2; v_call: TRBV6-6; clone_size: few; d_call: .; cdr3_aa: CASSYSLDSNYGYTF; cdr3_nt: TGTGCCAGCAGTTACTCGTTGGACAGCAACTATGGCTACACCTTC
j_call: TRBJ1-1; v_call: TRBV4-1; clone_size: .; d_call: .; cdr3_aa: CASSQVGGRHRNTEAFF; cdr3_nt: TGCGCCAGCAGCCAAGTGGGGGGGAGGCATCGGAACACTGAAGCTTTCTTT
j_call: TRBJ1-3; v_call: TRBV6-5; clone_size: .; d_call: .; cdr3_aa: CASSPYYGSGNTIYF; cdr3_nt: TGTGCCAGCAGTCCTTACTACGGCTCTGGAAACACCATATATTTT
j_call: TRBJ2-4; v_call: TRBV10-3; clone_size: .; d_call: TRBD1; cdr3_aa: CAISEGEQGSKNIQYF; cdr3_nt: TGTGCCATCAGTGAGGGAGAACAGGGGTCCAAAAACATTCAGTACTTC
j_call: TRBJ2-7; v_call: TRBV6-5; clone_size: .; d_call: .; cdr3_aa: CASSYMAGSTYEQYF; cdr3_nt: TGTGCCAGCAGTTACATGGCGGGGTCCACCTACGAGCAGTACTTC
j_call: TRBJ2-5; v_call: TRBV2; clone_size: .; d_call: TRBD1; cdr3_aa: CASRPDRDYETQYF; cdr3_nt: TGTGCCAGCAGGCCCGACAGGGATTACGAGACCCAGTACTTC
j_call: TRBJ2-3; v_call: TRBV6-4; clone_size: .; d_call: TRBD1; cdr3_aa: CASSRGWQGDTDTQYF; cdr3_nt: TGTGCCAGCAGTCGCGGGTGGCAGGGGGACACAGATACGCAGTATTTT
j_call: TRBJ1-6; v_call: TRBV28; clone_size: .; d_call: .; cdr3_aa: CASSSQGSSYNSPLHF; cdr3_nt: TGTGCCAGCAGTTCCCAGGGTAGCTCCTATAATTCACCCCTCCACTTT
j_call: TRBJ2-7; v_call: TRBV6-1; clone_size: .; d_call: TRBD1; cdr3_aa: CASSDGTEVYEQYF; cdr3_nt: TGTGCCAGCAGTGACGGGACAGAAGTCTACGAGCAGTACTTC
j_call: TRBJ2-4; v_call: TRBV9; clone_size: .; d_call: .; cdr3_aa: CARGGDGPKNIQYF; cdr3_nt: TGTGCCAGGGGTGGAGACGGTCCAAAAAACATTCAGTACTTC
j_call: TRBJ1-1; v_call: TRBV27; clone_size: .; d_call: .; cdr3_aa: CASRLSGPWIGTEAFF; cdr3_nt: TGTGCCAGCAGACTATCCGGCCCGTGGATCGGCACTGAAGCTTTCTTT
j_call: TRBJ2-3; v_call: TRBV24-1; clone_size: .; d_call: TRBD1; cdr3_aa: CATSDLGGPGTDTQYF; cdr3_nt: TGTGCCACCAGTGATTTAGGGGGCCCCGGCACAGATACGCAGTATTTT
j_call: TRBJ2-1; v_call: TRBV5-6; clone_size: .; d_call: .; cdr3_aa: CASSLAFLYNEQFF; cdr3_nt: TGTGCCAGCAGCTTGGCGTTCCTCTACAATGAGCAGTTCTTC
j_call: TRBJ1-3; v_call: TRBV5-1; clone_size: .; d_call: .; cdr3_aa: CASSLAGSGNTIYF; cdr3_nt: TGCGCCAGCAGCTTGGCAGGGTCTGGAAACACCATATATTTT
j_call: TRBJ1-4; v_call: TRBV7-9; clone_size: .; d_call: TRBD1; cdr3_aa: CASSLRAGTGDEKLFF; cdr3_nt: TGTGCCAGCAGCTTAAGGGCCGGGACAGGGGATGAAAAACTGTTTTTT
j_call: TRBJ2-2; v_call: TRBV5-6; clone_size: few; d_call: TRBD2; cdr3_aa: CASSLEGSGGPSYGELFF; cdr3_nt: TGTGCCAGCAGCTTGGAAGGTAGCGGGGGCCCCTCCTACGGGGAGCTGTTTTTT
j_call: TRBJ1-2; v_call: TRBV30; clone_size: .; d_call: .; cdr3_aa: CAWTPDSIYGYTF; cdr3_nt: TGTGCCTGGACTCCCGACAGTATCTATGGCTACACCTTC
j_call: TRBJ1-1; v_call: TRBV19; clone_size: .; d_call: TRBD1; cdr3_aa: CASSTQGAHATEAFF; cdr3_nt: TGTGCCAGTAGTACACAGGGGGCGCATGCTACTGAAGCTTTCTTT
j_call: TRBJ1-6; v_call: TRBV19; clone_size: .; d_call: TRBD1; cdr3_aa: CASQDRSYNSPLHF; cdr3_nt: TGTGCCAGTCAGGACAGGTCCTATAATTCACCCCTCCACTTT
j_call: TRBJ1-2; v_call: TRBV9; clone_size: once; d_call: TRBD1; cdr3_aa: CASSVGGQGTSRSYTF; cdr3_nt: TGTGCCAGCAGCGTAGGGGGACAGGGAACCTCGCGTAGCTACACCTTC
j_call: TRBJ2-7; v_call: TRBV6-6; clone_size: many; d_call: .; cdr3_aa: CASSYSGALYEQYF; cdr3_nt: TGTGCCAGCAGTTACTCAGGGGCGCTCTACGAGCAGTACTTC
j_call: TRBJ1-5; v_call: TRBV19; clone_size: .; d_call: TRBD1; cdr3_aa: CASRMGTGYYQPQHF; cdr3_nt: TGTGCCAGTAGAATGGGGACAGGGTATTATCAGCCCCAGCATTTT
j_call: TRBJ1-1; v_call: TRBV5-1; clone_size: .; d_call: TRBD1; cdr3_aa: CASSGQGVNTEAFF; cdr3_nt: TGCGCCAGCAGCGGGCAGGGGGTGAACACTGAAGCTTTCTTT
j_call: TRBJ2-2; v_call: TRBV24-1; clone_size: .; d_call: TRBD1; cdr3_aa: CATSIGTANTGELFF; cdr3_nt: TGTGCCACCAGTATTGGGACAGCTAACACCGGGGAGCTGTTTTTT
j_call: TRBJ2-7; v_call: TRBV11-1; clone_size: .; d_call: .; cdr3_aa: CASSLEGAGEQYF; cdr3_nt: TGTGCCAGCAGCTTGGAGGGGGCAGGCGAGCAGTACTTC
j_call: TRBJ1-2; v_call: TRBV6-5; clone_size: .; d_call: .; cdr3_aa: CASIMDRNYGYTF; cdr3_nt: TGTGCCAGCATCATGGACAGAAACTATGGCTACACCTTC
j_call: TRBJ2-3; v_call: TRBV29-1; clone_size: many; d_call: .; cdr3_aa: CSVDGGGYRDRFTDTQYF; cdr3_nt: TGCAGCGTTGACGGTGGTGGGTACAGGGATAGATTCACAGATACGCAGTATTTT
j_call: TRBJ2-7; v_call: TRBV25-1; clone_size: many; d_call: .; cdr3_aa: CASSRGDSLGQQYF; cdr3_nt: TGTGCCAGCAGTCGAGGGGACTCCTTGGGACAGCAGTACTTC
j_call: TRBJ2-7; v_call: TRBV19; clone_size: .; d_call: TRBD2; cdr3_aa: CASSLGLARSYEQYF; cdr3_nt: TGTGCCAGTAGTTTAGGACTAGCGAGATCCTACGAGCAGTACTTC
j_call: TRBJ1-3; v_call: TRBV6-1; clone_size: .; d_call: TRBD1; cdr3_aa: CASSEAGGYSSSGNTIYF; cdr3_nt: TGTGCCAGCAGTGAAGCAGGGGGCTATTCAAGCTCTGGAAACACCATATATTTT